The 32 T cell receptor beta chains below all came from one sample that was sequenced in a study of response to subunit inactivated influenza vaccine. TCRdb re-called the RT-PCR reads through MiXCR, storing one row per CDR3 protein. The sample carries 800,000 to 1,000,000 distinct CDR3 sequences, 20% to 25% recorded once. The specimen was PBMCs from blood, collected about 5 days after vaccination. The receptors come from a man aged 45-60 years who received an inactivated influenza vaccine.

J is TRBJ2-1 and V is TRBV6-2 or TRBV6-3, with D maybe TRBD1 (6 bases). CDR1 and CDR2 (germline): MNHEY, SVGEGT. The CDR3 has 12 amino acids. V gave up 6 bases and J gave up 12 bases, with 15 bases separating them. The CDR3 nucleotides are TGTGCCAGCAGCCACGAGGCAGGGGCGCAGTTCTTC. Its protein product is CASSHEAGAQFF.

The V and J genes are TRBV20-1 and TRBJ1-5; 8 bases are shared with TRBD1. Germline CDR1 is DFQATT and CDR2 is SNEGSKA (reference sequence). V dropped 3 bases and J dropped 3; count of bases not matched to a gene: 7. The CDR3 length is 15 residues. In nucleotides, the CDR3 is TGCAGTGCTAGTGGTGGGACAGGAAACAATCAGCCCCAGCATTTT. Translation: CSASGGTGNNQPQHF.

The V gene is TRBV12-3 or TRBV12-4, the J gene TRBJ2-2; D is ambiguous. The CDR3 contains 14 residues. V lost 2 bases and J 4 bases, leaving 8 bases between the germline ends. The CDR3 nucleotides read TGTGCCAGCAGTTTAAGTCTGAGCACCGGGGAGCTGTTTTTT. Encoded protein: CASSLSLSTGELFF.

V gene TRBV9 combines with J gene TRBJ1-2, with D unresolved. The V end lost 0 bases, the J end lost 5 bases, and 14 bases lay between the germline ends. This CDR3 is built from 15 residues. CDR1 and CDR2 (germline): SGDLS, YYNGEE. Here the CDR3 DNA reads TGTGCCAGCAGCGTAGCTACCCGGGTAGGATATGGCTACACCTTC. Amino acid sequence: CASSVATRVGYGYTF.

The V and J genes are TRBV5-1 and TRBJ2-5; D gene unclear. The CDR3 is made up of 15 amino acids. CDR1 SGHRS and CDR2 YFSETQ come from the germline V gene. V shed 2 bases and J shed 2 bases, with 13 bases lying between them. CDR3 region: CASSLRTSRQETQYF. The CDR3 coding sequence is TGCGCCAGCAGCTTACGGACCTCCCGACAAGAGACCCAGTACTTC.

The chain joins TRBV20-1 to TRBJ2-5, with D perhaps matching TRBD1 (5 bases). In germline, CDR1 is DFQATT, CDR2 SNEGSKA (reference sequence). There are 14 residues in the CDR3. V lost 2 bases and J 1 base, leaving 11 bases between the germline ends. The CDR3 spells CSARSTVFQETQYF. The CDR3 DNA is TGCAGTGCTAGATCGACAGTTTTCCAAGAGACCCAGTACTTC.

V and J are TRBV2 and TRBJ2-5; D not resolved. The CDR3 consists of 12 residues. The ends were cut back, 2 bases at V and 5 bases at J, with 6 bases in the middle. CDR1 is SNHLY, CDR2 FYNNEI, per germline. Here the CDR3 DNA reads TGTGCCAGCAGTGAAACTTGGGAGACCCAGTACTTC. It specifies CASSETWETQYF.

This clonotype was counted between two and nine times. The genes are TRBV5-1 and TRBJ2-7; no reliable D call. The CDR3 length is 14 residues. Germline CDR1 SGHRS, CDR2 YFSETQ. Between the trimmed V and J ends, which lost 0 bases and 0 bases, there was a span of 7 bases. The CDR3 here is CASSLEVSSYEQYF. For the CDR3, the DNA is TGCGCCAGCAGCTTGGAGGTCAGCTCCTACGAGCAGTACTTC.

Ten or more counts support this clonotype. The rearrangement joins TRBV20-1 to TRBJ2-3; 7 positions agree with TRBD1. The CDR3 is 14 residues long. CDR1 and CDR2 from the germline V gene are DFQATT and SNEGSKA (reference sequence). Unmatched junction bases numbered 7, after V lost 5 bases and J lost 2 bases. The CDR3 DNA reads TGCAGTGCTGCGAGACAGGGATTCACAGATACGCAGTATTTT. Translation: CSAARQGFTDTQYF.

This clonotype appeared a few times. V usage is TRBV20-1 and J usage is TRBJ2-7; TRBD1 might be the D (6 bases). Trimming removed 5 bases from V and 2 bases from J, with 16 bases in between. Germline V gene data show CDR1 as DFQATT and CDR2 as SNEGSKA (reference sequence). There are 14 residues in the CDR3. CDR3 region: CSARRDDRPYEQYF. Here the CDR3 DNA reads TGCAGTGCTCGTAGGGACGACAGGCCCTACGAGCAGTACTTC.

This clonotype has more than one count but fewer than ten. This chain links TRBV5-1 with TRBJ2-7; D is possibly TRBD1 (5 bases). The V gene lost 4 bases and the J gene lost 2 bases, with 13 bases spanning the gap. Germline lookup yields CDR1 SGHRS and CDR2 YFSETQ. CDR3 size: 14 residues. CDR3 region: CASSSDRVTYEQYF. The DNA for the CDR3 is TGCGCCAGCAGCAGCGACAGAGTGACCTACGAGCAGTACTTC. Variable domain in full (rest from reference TRBV5-1 and TRBJ2-7): KAGVTQTPRYLIKTRGQQVTLSCSPISGHRSVSWYQQTPGQGLQFLFEYFSETQRNKGNFPGRFSGRQFSNSRSEMNVSTLELGDSALYLCASSSDRVTYEQYFGPGTRLTVT.

The chain's CDR3 is CASSRTLGGQESSEAFF. The CDR3 DNA is TGTGCCAGCAGCCGTACCTTGGGTGGGCAGGAGTCATCTGAAGCTTTCTTT. The rearrangement joins TRBV5-6 to TRBJ1-1; D is ambiguous. CDR3 length: 17 residues. Germline CDR1 SGHDT, CDR2 YYEEEE. V dropped 4 bases and J dropped 6 bases, with 25 bases sitting between them.

This chain joins TRBV7-8 and TRBJ1-3; D remains ambiguous. Germline V gene lookup returns CDR1 SGHVS and CDR2 FQNEAQ. The V gene lost 1 base and the J gene lost 1 base, with 11 bases spanning the gap. CDR3 length: 16 residues. CDR3 sequence reads: CASSLVSAPSGNTIYF. The DNA for the CDR3 is TGTGCCAGCAGCTTAGTCTCAGCTCCGTCTGGAAACACCATATATTTT.

The chain has TRBV6-5 and TRBJ1-2, with 7 bases matching TRBD1. V shed 4 bases and J 6 bases; nucleotides not matched to a gene: 8. The CDR3 is made up of 14 amino acids. Germline V gene sequence: CDR1 MNHEY, CDR2 SVGAGI. The CDR3 protein is CASSLVTGTDGYTF. The CDR3 nucleotides read TGTGCCAGCAGTTTAGTGACAGGGACGGATGGCTACACCTTC.

As concerns this clonotype: An end of the junction differs from the germline gene, which may be a read error. The V call is TRBV3-1, the J call TRBJ2-4, with 11 bases that match TRBD1. The V gene's germline CDR1 is LGHDT and CDR2 YNNKEL (reference sequence). This CDR3 is 13 amino acids long. CDR3 DNA sequence: TGTGCCAGCAGACCCCGGGACAGGGGGGTGTCACACTTC. Residues: CASRPRDRGVSHF.

This clonotype was detected ten times or more. The chain couples TRBV12-3 or TRBV12-4 to TRBJ2-7, with D unresolved. V shed 6 bases and J shed 0 bases, with 15 bases lying between them. The length of the CDR3 is 15 residues. This chain's CDR3 is CASSSYASSSYEQYF. The DNA for the CDR3 is TGTGCCAGCAGCTCATACGCTTCAAGCTCCTACGAGCAGTACTTC.

The rearrangement uses TRBV10-3 and TRBJ2-7; either TRBD1 or TRBD2 may fit D (5 bases each). Germline V CDR1 and CDR2: ENHRY, SYGVKD. The V and J ends lost 8 bases and 5 bases respectively, with 19 bases between them. The CDR3 is 14 residues long. The CDR3: CAIQPAGTVDEQYF. The CDR3, as DNA: TGTGCCATCCAGCCCGCCGGGACGGTAGACGAGCAGTACTTC.

A few counts support this clonotype. This chain connects TRBV6-5 to TRBJ2-1; 11 bases match TRBD2. V shed 2 bases and J 16 bases; nucleotides not matched to a gene: 16. This CDR3 has 16 residues. Germline CDR1 is MNHEY and CDR2 is SVGAGI. As DNA, the CDR3 is TGTGCCAGCAGTTACACCCGCCGGGAGCTAGCGGGAGGATCCTTCTTC. Amino acid sequence: CASSYTRRELAGGSFF.

This chain connects TRBV28 to TRBJ2-7, with TRBD1 identical over 7 bases. The V segment lost 4 bases and the J segment 7 bases; nucleotides outside the gene matches: 13. Germline V CDR1 and CDR2: MDHEN, SYDVKM. The CDR3 totals 15 residues. CDR3 nucleotide sequence: TGTGCCAGCAGTTCGACCGGGACAGCTCGAGGGGAGCAGTACTTC. Its protein is CASSSTGTARGEQYF.

This clonotype was detected ten times or more. The rearrangement joins TRBV5-4 to TRBJ2-3, with D unclear. The CDR3 has 13 residues. CDR1 and CDR2 from the germline V gene are SGHNT and YYREEE (reference sequence). Trimming cost V 4 bases and J 6 bases, with 12 bases left between them. The CDR3 nucleotides are TGTGCCAGCAGCCCTCGGCGGACGGATACGCAGTATTTT. It yields the protein CASSPRRTDTQYF.

This clonotype was observed a few times. This sequence joins TRBV5-1 and TRBJ2-5, with D perhaps assigned TRBD1 or TRBD2 (5 bases each). The CDR3 contains 14 residues. Deletions cut 0 bases from V and 7 bases from J, with 13 bases between. The germline V gene encodes CDR1 SGHRS and CDR2 YFSETQ. In nucleotides, the CDR3 is TGCGCCAGCAGCTTGGAGGGACCGCCAGGGACCCAGTACTTC. Translation: CASSLEGPPGTQYF.

CDR3 in DNA: TGCGCCAGCAGCCAGCTAGGGGCCTACAATGAGCAGTTCTTC. Protein product: CASSQLGAYNEQFF. The V gene is TRBV4-3, the J gene TRBJ2-1; a weak D match, TRBD1 (5 bases). V lost 3 bases, J lost 2 bases, and 8 bases lay in between. The CDR3 spans 14 residues. Germline CDR1 is LGHNA and CDR2 is YSLEER.

This chain links TRBV29-1 with TRBJ2-1; weak D call: TRBD1 (6 bases). Trimming took off 4 bases at V and 9 bases at J, with 16 bases between the two ends. From germline, CDR1 is SQVTM and CDR2 ANQGSEA. The CDR3 has 13 residues. CDR3 DNA sequence: TGCAGCGTTGGGCCTACAGGGTCGGGTGAGCAGTTCTTC. It yields the protein CSVGPTGSGEQFF.

This clonotype came up a few times. This chain links TRBV3-1 with TRBJ2-7; 8 nucleotides line up with TRBD1. The V and J ends lost 4 bases and 3 bases, in that order; junction bases with no gene match: 5. CDR3 length equals 14 residues. The germline V gene encodes CDR1 LGHDT and CDR2 YNNKEL (reference sequence). CDR3 DNA sequence: TGTGCCAGCAGCCGCGGACAGGGCTACTACGAGCAGTACTTC. It encodes CASSRGQGYYEQYF.

This chain links TRBV11-2 with TRBJ2-7; the match to TRBD2 covers 9 bases. The length of the CDR3 is 15 residues. Germline V lookup: CDR1 SGHAT, CDR2 FQNNGV. Unmatched junction bases numbered 6, after V lost 2 bases and J lost 4 bases. CDR3 coding DNA: TGTGCCAGCAGCTTACAGGCGGGAGGGCTTTACGAGCAGTACTTC. Translation: CASSLQAGGLYEQYF.

This clonotype was detected many times. This chain links TRBV29-1 with TRBJ2-7, with 7 bases matching TRBD2. Germline CDR1 is SQVTM and CDR2 is ANQGSEA. The CDR3 has 14 residues. With V trimmed by 1 base and J by 3 bases, 6 bases remained unmatched. Here the CDR3 reads CSVEGEGRNYEQYF. In nucleotides, the CDR3 is TGCAGCGTTGAAGGGGAGGGAAGAAACTACGAGCAGTACTTC.

This clonotype has a handful of counts. V gene TRBV28 combines with J gene TRBJ2-2; 7 bases are a match to TRBD2. V shed 3 bases, J shed 6 bases, and the junction held 19 bases outside the gene matches. Germline V CDR1 and CDR2: MDHEN, SYDVKM. This CDR3 region has 19 residues. CDR3 sequence: CASSFIASGGQSRPGELFF. The CDR3, as DNA: TGTGCCAGCAGTTTCATCGCTAGCGGAGGGCAAAGTCGTCCCGGGGAGCTGTTTTTT. Together with reference TRBV28 and TRBJ2-2, the CDR3 gives the full variable domain: DVKVTQSSRYLVKRTGEKVFLECVQDMDHENMFWYRQDPGLGLRLIYFSYDVKMKEKGDIPEGYSVSREKKERFSLILESASTNQTSMYLCASSFIASGGQSRPGELFFGEGSRLTVL.

This clonotype showed up just a few times. This rearrangement joins TRBV5-1 to TRBJ1-1; TRBD1 matches 7 bases. The germline gives CDR1 SGHRS, CDR2 YFSETQ. The CDR3 spans 15 residues. The V gene end was trimmed by 0 bases and the J gene end by 4 bases; junction bases not matched to a gene: 6. The chain's CDR3 is CASSLEAGGVTEAFF. DNA for the CDR3: TGCGCCAGCAGCTTGGAAGCAGGGGGAGTCACTGAAGCTTTCTTT.

This chain connects TRBV7-9 to TRBJ2-3; possible D gene TRBD1, 5 bases. The CDR3 loop spans 15 amino acids. The V gene's germline CDR1 is SEHNR and CDR2 FQNEAQ (reference sequence). The V gene lost 1 base and the J gene lost 0 bases, with 8 bases spanning the gap. The DNA of the CDR3 is TGTGCCAGCAGCTTAGTCACAGGAAGCACAGATACGCAGTATTTT. Encoded protein: CASSLVTGSTDTQYF.

V is TRBV4-1 and J is TRBJ2-1; D is uncertain. V lost 1 base and J lost 5, with 12 bases in between. Germline lookup yields CDR1 MGHRA and CDR2 YSYEKL. This CDR3 region has 15 residues. In DNA form, the CDR3 reads TGCGCCAGCAGCCAAGTGGTGAGCATTAACAATGAGCAGTTCTTC. It specifies CASSQVVSINNEQFF.

In its sample, this clonotype was seen a few times. The V gene is TRBV3-1, the J gene TRBJ2-1, with 10 positions matching TRBD2. The ends lost 3 bases at V and 7 bases at J; junction bases unmatched: 9. CDR1 and CDR2 (germline): LGHDT, YNNKEL (reference sequence). The CDR3 covers 16 residues. DNA of the CDR3: TGTGCCAGCAGCCAGTCTAGCGGGAGCCTAGGGAATGAGCAGTTCTTC. Encoded protein: CASSQSSGSLGNEQFF.

The chain carries TRBV20-1 and TRBJ2-1; 11 bases are shared with TRBD2. Germline V gene lookup returns CDR1 DFQATT and CDR2 SNEGSKA (reference sequence). The CDR3 has 15 amino acids. The V gene end was trimmed by 1 base and the J gene end by 8 bases; junction bases not matched to a gene: 7. CDR3 region: CSARGLAGRSHEQFF. The CDR3 coding sequence is TGCAGTGCTAGAGGACTAGCGGGAAGGTCCCATGAGCAGTTCTTC.